The TCR beta chain under discussion was sequenced for a study of blood T cell repertoires in COVID-19. For the study at large: Italy, Spain and the United States were the sources of the convalescent and acute COVID-19 samples. PBMCs, B-cell-depleted T cells, or T cells provided the cDNA or gDNA that made up the material.

Germline V gene data show CDR1 as LGHDT and CDR2 as YNNKEL (reference sequence). The CDR3 runs 16 residues. The V end lost 5 bases, the J end lost 4 bases, and 18 bases lay between the germline ends. Assay: immunoSEQ multiplex PCR; the TCRdb copy retains only in-frame clones and omits some. The data contain 200,000 to 250,000 clones, roughly 84% of them seen just once; the ten biggest clones take up just under 7.5%. The rearrangement links TRBV3-1 (or the pseudogene TRBV3-2) to TRBJ2-1; TRBD1 might be the D (7 bases). Material: peripheral blood. This TCR derives from a woman in her forties or fifties with acute or convalescent COVID-19. The CDR3 sequence is CASSEEEGQLYNEQFF. CDR3 in DNA: TGTGCCAGCAGCGAGGAGGAGGGACAGTTGTACAATGAGCAGTTCTTC.